A single sample is the source of the 17 T cell receptor beta chains below, sequenced in a study of cytomegalovirus exposure and HLA in healthy donors (dated by TCRdb to between 2016 and 2019). The library was obtained by the immunoSEQ multiplex PCR assay. For the multiplex PCR, a mixture combining 60 forward primers for TCR Vbeta segments and 13 reverse primers for TCR Jbeta segments was used. TCRdb carries this immuneACCESS record with in-frame sequences only. Its versions omit some clonotypes, under half of them owing to an unresolved V gene in the studies checked, with the rest unexplained. This sample lists 130,000 or so clones; more than 60% were detected once. The ten largest clones represent roughly 3.6% of the sample. The sample comprised PBMCs. The receptor source for this set is a man aged 30-40 years in good health and CMV-seronegative.

The chain links TRBV6-4 to TRBJ2-7; the match to TRBD2 covers 7 bases. CDR3 length equals 17 residues. Germline V gene sequence: CDR1 MRHNA, CDR2 SNTAGT. V lost 7 bases to trimming and J lost 9 bases; unmatched junction nucleotides: 24. This CDR3 reads CASTPIQPGLTHSGQYF. In nucleotides, the CDR3 is TGTGCCAGCACTCCAATTCAACCGGGACTAACCCATTCGGGGCAGTACTTC.

The chain links TRBV5-6 to TRBJ2-7, with 7 bases lining up with TRBD2. The CDR3 runs to 13 residues. From germline, CDR1 is SGHDT and CDR2 YYEEEE. The V segment lost 4 bases and the J segment 6 bases; nucleotides outside the gene matches: 7. The CDR3 here is CASSPGLAGEQYF. The CDR3 nucleotides are TGTGCCAGCAGCCCCGGGTTAGCGGGCGAGCAGTACTTC. The variable domain in full, completed from reference TRBV5-6 and TRBJ2-7, reads DAGVTQSPTHLIKTRGQQVTLRCSPKSGHDTVSWYQQALGQGPQFIFQYYEEEERQRGNFPDRFSGHQFPNYSSELNVNALLLGDSALYLCASSPGLAGEQYFGPGTRLTVT.

V is TRBV19 and J is TRBJ2-5, with TRBD2 matching 7 bases. Germline CDR1 is LNHDA and CDR2 is SQIVND (reference sequence). This CDR3 spans 14 amino acids. Losses at the gene ends were 4 bases for V and 4 bases for J; bases not matched to a gene: 6. The CDR3 DNA reads as TGTGCCAGTAGTAAGGGAGGGTGGGGAGAGACCCAGTACTTC. This encodes CASSKGGWGETQYF.

This rearrangement joins TRBV6-5 to TRBJ2-7, with 10 bases aligning to TRBD1. The trim removed 6 bases at V and 7 bases at J, leaving 6 bases unmatched. The CDR3 spans 13 residues. The V gene's germline CDR1 is MNHEY and CDR2 SVGAGI. The CDR3 loop reads CASSRQGAREQYF. The CDR3 bases are TGTGCCAGCAGCCGACAGGGGGCAAGGGAGCAGTACTTC.

The chain uses TRBV18 and TRBJ1-1; 7 bases are shared with TRBD1. This CDR3 comprises 12 residues. Losses at the gene ends were 6 bases for V and 5 bases for J; bases not matched to a gene: 3. In germline, CDR1 is KGHSH, CDR2 LQKENI. The CDR3: CASSPTGTEAFF. CDR3 nucleotide sequence: TGTGCCAGCTCGCCGACAGGGACTGAAGCTTTCTTT.

This clone has just one count. This rearrangement joins TRBV7-2 to TRBJ2-6; possibly TRBD1 for D (6 bases). Trimming stripped 2 bases from V and 4 bases from J, with 15 bases between. This CDR3 contains 17 residues. CDR1 and CDR2 from the germline V gene are SGHTA and FQGNSA. The CDR3 DNA sequence: TGTGCCAGCAGCTTACCAGGGGATTTGAGAGGGGCCAACGTCCTGACTTTC. Protein sequence: CASSLPGDLRGANVLTF.

CDR3 in amino acids: CASSPGQRYEQYF. In DNA, the CDR3 is TGTGCCAGCAGCCCCGGACAGCGATACGAGCAGTACTTC. The chain links TRBV11-2 to TRBJ2-7; maybe TRBD1 (6 bases). The CDR3 is 13 residues long. Germline CDR1 and CDR2: SGHAT and FQNNGV. V was pared by 5 bases and J by 4 bases, with 12 bases between. The full variable domain, rest sourced from reference TRBV11-2 and TRBJ2-7, is EAGVAQSPRYKIIEKRQSVAFWCNPISGHATLYWYQQILGQGPKLLIQFQNNGVVDDSQLPKDRFSAERLKGVDSTLKIQPAKLEDSAVYLCASSPGQRYEQYFGPGTRLTVT.

This sequence joins TRBV10-1 and TRBJ2-2, with 7 bases lining up with TRBD1. This CDR3 region has 20 residues. Trimming removed 7 bases from V and 0 bases from J; junction bases left unmatched: 20. The germline V gene encodes CDR1 WNHNN and CDR2 SYGVQD (reference sequence). CDR3 in amino acids: CASTDRELPPSVSNTGELFF. DNA of the CDR3: TGCGCCAGCACAGACAGGGAGCTTCCCCCGAGCGTCTCGAACACCGGGGAGCTGTTTTTT.

The rearrangement joins TRBV19 to TRBJ2-3, with D perhaps matching TRBD1 (6 bases). V lost 6 bases to trimming and J lost 2 bases, with 12 bases between them. The CDR3 loop spans 14 amino acids. Germline V gene data show CDR1 as LNHDA and CDR2 as SQIVND (reference sequence). The CDR3 here is CASRTDRPTDTQYF. In nucleotides, the CDR3 is TGTGCCAGTAGAACGGACAGACCCACAGATACGCAGTATTTT.

The CDR3 spells CASSLGGRGTDYGYTF. For the CDR3, the DNA is TGTGCCAGCAGCTTGGGGGGGCGAGGTACGGACTATGGCTACACCTTC. The chain carries TRBV5-4 and TRBJ1-2, with D perhaps TRBD1 (6 bases). The V gene's germline CDR1 is SGHNT and CDR2 YYREEE (reference sequence). V was clipped by 0 bases and J by 3 bases, with 15 bases between them. The CDR3 has 16 residues.

A note on this clone: Other DNA sequences of this sample code for an identical CDR3. The V and J genes are TRBV5-1 and TRBJ1-1; the match to TRBD1 covers 8 bases. Germline CDR1 is SGHRS and CDR2 is YFSETQ. There are 13 residues in the CDR3. Unmatched junction bases numbered 6, after V lost 8 bases and J lost 3 bases. The CDR3 DNA sequence: TGCGCCAGTGGGACACAGGGGGACACTGAAGCTTTCTTT. Its protein is CASGTQGDTEAFF.

The V gene is TRBV2, the J gene TRBJ1-1; no clear D gene. CDR3 length: 15 amino acids. Trimming stripped 10 bases from V and 0 bases from J, with 18 bases between. Germline-derived CDR1 and CDR2 are SNHLY and FYNNEI. The CDR3 nucleotides read TGTGCCAAGACTCCCACTGGGAGGATGAACACTGAAGCTTTCTTT. This encodes CAKTPTGRMNTEAFF. Full variable domain (outside the CDR3, taken from reference TRBV2 and TRBJ1-1): EPEVTQTPSHQVTQMGQEVILRCVPISNHLYFYWYRQILGQKVEFLVSFYNNEISEKSEIFDDQFSVERPDGSNFTLKIRSTKLEDSAMYFCAKTPTGRMNTEAFFGQGTRLTVV.

J is TRBJ2-2 and V is TRBV19, with 8 positions matching TRBD2. The CDR3 runs 17 residues. The germline gives CDR1 LNHDA, CDR2 SQIVND (reference sequence). With V trimmed by 4 bases and J by 0 bases, 7 bases remained unmatched. This chain's CDR3 is CASSKRGPRTNTGELFF. The CDR3 DNA reads as TGTGCCAGTAGTAAGCGGGGGCCACGAACGAACACCGGGGAGCTGTTTTTT. The complete variable domain, with remaining parts taken from reference TRBV19 and TRBJ2-2, reads DGGITQSPKYLFRKEGQNVTLSCEQNLNHDAMYWYRQDPGQGLRLIYYSQIVNDFQKGDIAEGYSVSREKKESFPLTVTSAQKNPTAFYLCASSKRGPRTNTGELFFGEGSRLTVL.

This chain joins TRBV9 and TRBJ2-7, with 8 bases that match TRBD1. V dropped 2 bases and J dropped 5; count of bases not matched to a gene: 9. CDR3 size: 15 residues. From germline, CDR1 is SGDLS and CDR2 YYNGEE. The CDR3 coding sequence is TGTGCCAGCAGCGTGCAGGGGGCAAGTTTACACGAGCAGTACTTC. It is translated as CASSVQGASLHEQYF.

This clone was counted only a few times. V usage is TRBV5-4 and J usage is TRBJ1-1; 9 nucleotides agree with TRBD1. The CDR3 runs to 16 residues. Trimming cost V 0 bases and J 1 base; bases outside gene matches: 4. Germline lookup yields CDR1 SGHNT and CDR2 YYREEE (reference sequence). The CDR3 loop reads CASSLELDRGNTEAFF. The CDR3 region has the DNA TGTGCCAGCAGCTTGGAATTGGACAGGGGGAACACTGAAGCTTTCTTT.

This chain uses TRBV14 with TRBJ1-1; perhaps TRBD1 as D (5 bases). This CDR3 comprises 16 residues. Looked up from germline, CDR1 is SGHDN and CDR2 is FVKESK. Trimming cost V 0 bases and J 4 bases, with 15 bases left between them. The CDR3 is CASSQDFGQGSTEAFF. In DNA form, the CDR3 reads TGTGCCAGCAGCCAAGATTTCGGGCAGGGCAGCACTGAAGCTTTCTTT. The full variable domain, rest sourced from reference TRBV14 and TRBJ1-1, is EAGVTQFPSHSVIEKGQTVTLRCDPISGHDNLYWYRRVMGKEIKFLLHFVKESKQDESGMPNNRFLAERTGGTYSTLKVQPAELEDSGVYFCASSQDFGQGSTEAFFGQGTRLTVV.

The V and J genes are TRBV27 and TRBJ2-1, with D possibly matching TRBD2 (6 bases). This CDR3 spans 15 amino acids. Deletions cut 3 bases from V and 0 bases from J, with 9 bases between. The germline V gene has CDR1 MNHEY and CDR2 SMNVEV (reference sequence). CDR3: CASSLVGSSYNEQFF. DNA of the CDR3: TGTGCCAGCAGTTTGGTCGGGAGCTCCTACAATGAGCAGTTCTTC.